The 18 T cell receptor beta chains in this list originate from one sample, sequenced in a study of post-analysis software for immune sequencing data. Their specific antigens are unknown. Unique molecular identifiers were carried by the TCR beta cDNA libraries. TCRdb independently ran MiXCR on the PCR reads; one entry per CDR3 protein. The profile shows around 770,000 distinct CDR3 sequences, 46% of them singletons. Study-level results: Among 5 or 6 TRBV segments more frequent in patients than controls were TRBV5-6, TRBV5-1 and TRBV20-1.

The specimen sequenced was blood. The source is a girl aged 10-17 years with multiple sclerosis.

This clonotype was recorded a few times. CDR3 DNA: TGCAGCGTTGATCTGGGGTTGAACACTGAAGCTTTCTTT. Its protein product is CSVDLGLNTEAFF. The V call is TRBV29-1, the J call TRBJ1-1, with no clear D. Deletions cut 3 bases from V and 0 bases from J, with 8 bases between. CDR3 length: 13 residues. From germline, CDR1 is SQVTM and CDR2 ANQGSEA.

The rearrangement links TRBV7-2 to TRBJ2-1, with a tentative D call TRBD1 (6 bases). The CDR3 consists of 18 residues. In germline, CDR1 is SGHTA, CDR2 FQGNSA. V shed 4 bases and J shed 4 bases, with 23 bases lying between them. CDR3 region: CASSSRSNRVTAYNEQFF. The CDR3 DNA reads as TGTGCCAGCAGCTCCAGAAGCAACAGGGTCACCGCTTACAATGAGCAGTTCTTC.

The sample holds one count of this clonotype. V usage is TRBV10-3 and J usage is TRBJ1-1; D is possibly TRBD1 (6 bases). The V end was cut by 4 bases, the J end by 3 bases, with 12 bases between. The germline V gene encodes CDR1 ENHRY and CDR2 SYGVKD. CDR3 size: 14 residues. Written as DNA, the CDR3 is TGTGCCATCAGTGCAAGGGCAGGGGACACTGAAGCTTTCTTT. The encoded protein is CAISARAGDTEAFF.

The chain carries TRBV3-1 and TRBJ2-3; the D gene could be TRBD1 or TRBD2 (5 bases each). The CDR3 consists of 14 residues. Germline lookup yields CDR1 LGHDT and CDR2 YNNKEL (reference sequence). The germline V and J ends were trimmed by 0 bases and 6 bases, with 10 bases remaining between them. The chain's CDR3 is CASSQEPGTDTQYF. For the CDR3, the DNA is TGTGCCAGCAGCCAAGAACCAGGGACGGATACGCAGTATTTT.

This clonotype was seen a handful of times. The chain couples TRBV10-3 to TRBJ2-3, with D perhaps given as TRBD1 or TRBD2 (5 bases each). The CDR3 contains 17 residues. The germline CDR1 and CDR2 sequences are ENHRY and SYGVKD. V dropped 8 bases and J dropped 2 bases, with 23 bases sitting between them. The CDR3 here is CAIGGEPRTLSTDTQYF. CDR3 coding DNA: TGTGCCATCGGGGGTGAGCCCCGGACACTGTCCACAGATACGCAGTATTTT.

This chain connects TRBV29-1 to TRBJ2-2; 9 positions agree with TRBD2. The CDR3 sequence is 13 residues long. Unmatched junction bases numbered 1, after V lost 4 bases and J lost 4 bases. Germline CDR1 is SQVTM and CDR2 is ANQGSEA. DNA for the CDR3: TGCAGCGTTGGACTAGCGGTCACCGGGGAGCTGTTTTTT. Amino acid sequence: CSVGLAVTGELFF.

This chain joins TRBV9 and TRBJ2-1, with D perhaps matching TRBD1 or TRBD2 (5 bases each). Trimming took 4 bases from V and 8 from J, leaving 16 bases between them. Germline V gene data show CDR1 as SGDLS and CDR2 as YYNGEE. This CDR3 has 14 residues. The CDR3: CASSLPGTRDEQFF. The CDR3 DNA reads TGTGCCAGCAGCTTACCCGGGACCAGGGATGAGCAGTTCTTC.

This clonotype was counted ten times or more. This chain links TRBV9 with TRBJ2-5, with 7 bases that match TRBD1. Unmatched junction bases numbered 17, after V lost 4 bases and J lost 5 bases. CDR3 length equals 17 residues. CDR1 and CDR2 from the germline V gene are SGDLS and YYNGEE. The CDR3 protein is CASSNLQYNRGRETQYF. CDR3 DNA: TGTGCCAGCAGCAATCTTCAATATAACAGGGGCAGGGAGACCCAGTACTTC.

This rearrangement joins TRBV3-1 to TRBJ2-3; D is perhaps TRBD2 (6 bases). Trimming pared 5 bases from V and 1 base from J, leaving 16 bases between. CDR1 and CDR2 from the germline V gene are LGHDT and YNNKEL (reference sequence). The CDR3 contains 16 residues. CDR3 residues: CASSEPERVGTDTQYF. CDR3 nucleotide sequence: TGTGCCAGCAGCGAGCCGGAGCGGGTTGGCACAGATACGCAGTATTTT.

The chain couples TRBV12-3 or TRBV12-4 to TRBJ2-7; 8 bases line up with TRBD2. The V segment lost 3 bases and the J segment 4 bases; nucleotides outside the gene matches: 8. CDR3 length: 15 residues. CDR3 DNA: TGTGCCAGCAGTTTTTCTTCGGGAGGGAGTTACGAGCAGTACTTC. As protein: CASSFSSGGSYEQYF.

In this sample, this clonotype turned up a few times. This rearrangement joins TRBV10-2 to TRBJ1-2; TRBD1 matches at 9 bases. CDR3 length: 16 amino acids. Germline CDR1 reads WSHSY; CDR2 reads SAAADI. V was clipped by 3 bases and J by 0 bases; unmatched bases: 5. The CDR3 DNA reads TGCGCCAGCAGTGATCAGAGACAGGGGGCTAACTATGGCTACACCTTC. Translation: CASSDQRQGANYGYTF.

This sequence joins TRBV20-1 and TRBJ2-5, with D possibly matching TRBD1 (5 bases). The length of the CDR3 is 13 residues. In germline, CDR1 is DFQATT, CDR2 SNEGSKA (reference sequence). V was pared by 3 bases and J by 4 bases, with 12 bases between. CDR3 nucleotides: TGCAGTGCTAGCTATCGGCAGGGAGAGACCCAGTACTTC. It yields the protein CSASYRQGETQYF.

J is TRBJ2-4 and V is TRBV20-1, with D maybe TRBD2 (6 bases). In germline, CDR1 is DFQATT, CDR2 SNEGSKA (reference sequence). Trimming stripped 3 bases from V and 7 bases from J, with 10 bases between. The CDR3 covers 12 residues. The CDR3 region is CSARAGLNIQYF. The CDR3 DNA follows: TGCAGTGCTAGGGCGGGACTCAACATTCAGTACTTC.

This chain links TRBV20-1 with TRBJ2-1; possible D gene TRBD1, 6 bases. Trimming left V 3 bases short and J 10 bases short, with 16 bases between. Germline lookup yields CDR1 DFQATT and CDR2 SNEGSKA (reference sequence). CDR3 length: 13 amino acids. DNA of the CDR3: TGCAGTGCTAGTAAGACCCTTACAGGGGAGCAGTTCTTC. Translation: CSASKTLTGEQFF.

The chain carries TRBV15 and TRBJ2-3; D perhaps matches TRBD2 (6 bases). The CDR3 totals 16 residues. Germline CDR1 LNHNV, CDR2 YYDKDF (reference sequence). V lost 0 bases, J lost 2 bases, and 12 bases lay in between. CDR3 region: CATSREAGPSTDTQYF. CDR3 bases: TGTGCCACCAGCAGAGAGGCGGGGCCTTCCACAGATACGCAGTATTTT.

The CDR3 loop reads CASTLLAGGPNEQFF. The CDR3 coding sequence is TGTGCCAGCACTCTCCTAGCGGGAGGGCCTAATGAGCAGTTCTTC. The chain is built from TRBV6-2 or TRBV6-3 and TRBJ2-1; 12 nucleotides match TRBD2. Per the germline V gene, CDR1 is MNHEY and CDR2 is SVGEGT. This CDR3 has 15 residues. After removal of 7 bases from V and 7 bases from J, the junction contained 8 bases not matched to a gene.

This clonotype was seen only a few times. The chain joins TRBV24-1 to TRBJ1-6; the D gene is possibly TRBD1 (5 bases). The CDR3 is 15 residues long. Trimming pared 3 bases from V and 5 bases from J, leaving 10 bases between. Germline V lookup: CDR1 KGHDR, CDR2 SFDVKD. The CDR3 reads CATSDTGTDNSPLHF. DNA for the CDR3: TGTGCCACCAGTGATACCGGGACGGATAATTCACCCCTCCACTTT.

This clonotype was detected only a few times. The chain links TRBV21-1 to TRBJ2-1; TRBD2, the D gene given by the table, was not confirmed from the DNA. TRBV21-1 constitutes a pseudogene. CDR3 length: 20 amino acids. In DNA, the CDR3 is TGTGCCAGCAGCAAAGAGTATCTGAAGCTAGCGGGAGGTTTAGAGGGTGAGCAGTTCTTC. Translating it yields CASSKEYLKLAGGLEGEQFF.